Following are 11 T cell receptor beta chains from one sample sequenced in a study of T cells after yellow fever vaccination. TCRdb re-called the 5' RACE reads through MiXCR, storing one row per CDR3 protein. The data show tens of thousands of distinct CDR3 sequences, roughly 8% seen once. The sample was CD8+ T cells sorted from PBMCs, taken on the day of the yellow fever booster vaccination. Every receptor here comes from a man under 40 who received the YFV17D yellow fever vaccine.

This clonotype was counted ten times or more. The chain employs TRBV4-3 and TRBJ2-7, with 8 bases lining up with TRBD1. The ends lost 3 bases at V and 4 bases at J; junction bases unmatched: 8. The CDR3 loop spans 15 amino acids. Germline V gene sequence: CDR1 LGHNA, CDR2 YSLEER. The CDR3 spells CASSHLTGEWYEQYF. In DNA, the CDR3 is TGCGCCAGCAGCCACCTGACAGGGGAGTGGTACGAGCAGTACTTC.

This clonotype was observed many times. The chain has TRBV7-2 and TRBJ1-2; tentative D call: TRBD1 (5 bases). Germline V gene lookup returns CDR1 SGHTA and CDR2 FQGNSA. The V end lost 3 bases, the J end lost 4 bases, and 15 bases lay between the germline ends. The CDR3 is 15 residues long. CDR3 sequence reads: CASSFSEGRSYGYTF. In DNA form, the CDR3 reads TGTGCCAGCAGCTTCTCGGAGGGACGCAGCTATGGCTACACCTTC.

The chain employs TRBV7-9 and TRBJ2-1, with D possibly matching TRBD1 (6 bases). Germline V gene data show CDR1 as SEHNR and CDR2 as FQNEAQ (reference sequence). Trimming cost V 5 bases and J 1 base, with 15 bases left between them. The CDR3 contains 16 residues. CDR3 loop: CASSPTGTLSYNEQFF. The CDR3 DNA follows: TGTGCCAGCAGCCCCACCGGGACACTTTCCTACAATGAGCAGTTCTTC.

Note on this clonotype: One junction end disagrees with the germline gene, perhaps due to a read error. The chain joins TRBV4-1 to TRBJ2-4; D might be TRBD1 or TRBD2, each matching 5 bases. The CDR3 consists of 13 residues. CDR1 is MGHRA, CDR2 YSYEKL, per germline. In DNA form, the CDR3 reads TGTGCCAGCGGCCCGGGACGGACATACATTCAGTACTTC. Translated, it gives CASGPGRTYIQYF.

The gene calls are TRBV11-2 and TRBJ2-6, with D unresolved. This CDR3 has 16 residues. Trimming shortened V by 4 bases and J by 0 bases, and 10 bases separated the two germline ends. Germline V gene lookup returns CDR1 SGHAT and CDR2 FQNNGV. CDR3 amino acids: CASSSRAPSGANVLTF. In DNA, the CDR3 is TGTGCCAGCAGCTCCCGAGCCCCCTCTGGGGCCAACGTCCTGACTTTC.

This clonotype was observed a few times. This rearrangement joins TRBV12-3 or TRBV12-4 to TRBJ2-1, with TRBD2 matching over 14 bases. The CDR3 runs to 17 residues. V was pared by 4 bases and J by 2 bases, with 4 bases of the junction left unmatched. The CDR3 DNA is TGTGCCAGCAGTTCGGGACTAGCGGGAGCCCCCTACAATGAGCAGTTCTTC. It encodes CASSSGLAGAPYNEQFF.

This clonotype was counted a few times. V gene TRBV29-1 combines with J gene TRBJ2-1; D gene unclear. Trimming took off 0 bases at V and 10 bases at J, with 7 bases between the two ends. This CDR3 has 11 amino acids. Looked up from germline, CDR1 is SQVTM and CDR2 is ANQGSEA. The CDR3 region has the DNA TGCAGCGTTGAAGAAGCGATCGAGCAGTTCTTC. Protein: CSVEEAIEQFF.

The chain is built from TRBV7-2 and TRBJ2-1; no clear D gene. V lost 5 bases to trimming and J lost 8 bases, with 7 bases between them. This CDR3 contains 11 residues. Germline V gene lookup returns CDR1 SGHTA and CDR2 FQGNSA. The DNA of the CDR3 is TGTGCCAGCAGCCCTTTCCATGAGCAGTTCTTC. Translating gives CASSPFHEQFF.

This clonotype has ten or more counts. This sequence joins TRBV28 and TRBJ2-1; TRBD2 matches 7 bases. The germline V gene has CDR1 MDHEN and CDR2 SYDVKM. The V segment lost 6 bases and the J segment 4 bases; nucleotides outside the gene matches: 15. The CDR3 contains 17 residues. CDR3 amino acids: CASSPPGLAVQYNEQFF. Written as DNA, the CDR3 is TGTGCCAGCAGCCCCCCCGGGCTAGCGGTCCAATACAATGAGCAGTTCTTC. Complete variable domain (other parts from reference TRBV28 and TRBJ2-1): DVKVTQSSRYLVKRTGEKVFLECVQDMDHENMFWYRQDPGLGLRLIYFSYDVKMKEKGDIPEGYSVSREKKERFSLILESASTNQTSMYLCASSPPGLAVQYNEQFFGPGTRLTVL.

This clonotype was counted at least ten times. The chain employs TRBV12-3 or TRBV12-4 and TRBJ2-5; no definite D call. The CDR3 consists of 14 residues. The V end lost 3 bases, the J end lost 9 bases, and 17 bases lay between the germline ends. CDR3 DNA: TGTGCCAGCAGTTTTTCACAAGGGTCTGAGGCCCAGTACTTC. Its protein is CASSFSQGSEAQYF.

In this sample, this clonotype turned up a few times. The chain is built from TRBV7-9 and TRBJ2-7; D unclear. V gave up 0 bases and J gave up 2 bases, with 2 bases separating them. The CDR3 has 12 residues. CDR1 and CDR2 (germline): SEHNR, FQNEAQ (reference sequence). This CDR3 is CASSLATYEQYF. Written as DNA, the CDR3 is TGTGCCAGCAGCTTAGCAACCTACGAGCAGTACTTC.